This T cell receptor (beta chain) emerged from a study of chemoradiotherapy in HPV16-positive cancers. About the research overall: Functional T-cell assays on two HPV16-positive patients' cells defined candidate HPV-specific clones and common TCR motifs. Whole-study findings and limits: Candidate HPV-specific clones and E7-related TCR motifs grew in tumor during treatment.

Comment on this clone: Its target is unknown.

Profiled with immunoSEQ multiplex PCR; TCRdb holds only in-frame clones, not every one. The table includes about 8,100 clones, 60% to 85% detected once. This CDR3 comprises 15 residues. Germline CDR1 is MNHEY and CDR2 is SVGAGI. V was pared by 7 bases and J by 2 bases, with 10 bases of the junction left unmatched. Collection of the sample occurred from a patient who underwent chemoradiotherapy. The clonotype originates from a human donor with HPV-associated anogenital cancer. The gene calls are TRBV6-5 and TRBJ2-7; 8 bases map to TRBD1. CDR3: CASTSSTGGPYEQYF. The CDR3 DNA follows: TGTGCCAGCACATCATCCACAGGGGGACCCTACGAGCAGTACTTC.